Below, one T cell receptor beta chain is given with its context. This sample was taken from a study of blood T cell repertoires in COVID-19. At the level of the study: Sources were T cells, B-cell-depleted T cells, or PBMCs; the material itself was cDNA or gDNA.

Data came from immunoSEQ multiplex PCR; TCRdb stores just in-frame clones and leaves some out. In the table there are under 200,000 clones, about four fifths of which are singletons. What was sequenced was peripheral blood. This sequence was found in a man aged 55 to 70 with acute or convalescent COVID-19.

Here the CDR3 reads CASRRPGQNNSPLHF. In DNA form, the CDR3 reads TGTGCCAGCAGGCGCCCGGGACAGAATAATTCACCCCTCCACTTT. This chain joins TRBV11-2 and TRBJ1-6, with TRBD1 identical over 7 bases. The CDR3 sequence is 15 residues long. Trimming cost V 6 bases and J 5 bases; bases outside gene matches: 7. In germline, CDR1 is SGHAT, CDR2 FQNNGV.